These T cell receptor beta chains were read from a single sample in a study of radiotherapy plus CTLA-4 blockade in lung cancer. Assay: immunoSEQ multiplex PCR; the TCRdb copy retains only in-frame clones and omits some. The sample holds roughly 120,000 clones, just under 80% seen once. The material sequenced was peripheral blood, taken from a patient treated with radiotherapy plus ipilimumab. These receptor sequences come from a human donor with non-small cell lung cancer who had a partial response to radiotherapy plus ipilimumab. The conserved cysteine and the conserved F or W are not part of the CDR3 here. The D gene is left open where the match is weak.

D	V	J	CDR3
TRBD1	TRBV2	TRBJ1-5	ASSETLGQYYSNQPQH
NA	TRBV19	TRBJ1-5	ASSIGRGTLNSNQPQH
NA	TRBV4-2	TRBJ2-2	ASQEDTGELF
NA	TRBV27	TRBJ1-5	ASSLAVFQPQH
NA	TRBV19	TRBJ1-5	ASTLEGSGNQPQH
NA	TRBV28	TRBJ1-5	ASSLVPPGPNQPQH
TRBD1	TRBV10-3	TRBJ2-3	AISEPGQGSDTQY
TRBD2	TRBV5-1	TRBJ2-5	ASSLGQVAGGQETQY
TRBD1	TRBV4-1	TRBJ1-5	ASSPIPDRGIQPQH
NA	TRBV11-2	TRBJ1-1	ASSLRRSMDTEAF
TRBD2	TRBV19	TRBJ2-1	ASATSGGAYNEQF
TRBD2	TRBV10-3	TRBJ2-1	AISERLAGVNEQF
TRBD1	TRBV6-6	TRBJ1-2	ASSLGQGSYGYT
NA	TRBV5-6	TRBJ1-6	ASSQNNSPLH
TRBD2	TRBV7-3	TRBJ2-1	ASSVIAGPAGNEQF
TRBD2	TRBV28	TRBJ2-7	ASSLLRGSSYEQY
TRBD2	TRBV5-4	TRBJ2-2	ASSSGLAGLTGELF